Below are 27 T cell receptor beta chains sequenced from a single sample in a study of cytotoxic CD8 clonotypes in ibrutinib-treated CLL (dated by TCRdb to about 2021). Libraries were built with the immunoSEQ multiplex PCR assay. TCRdb re-hosts the immuneACCESS table, in-frame sequences only. Its copies lack some clones; in the studies checked, an unresolved V gene accounts for under half of them, and the cause for the rest is not known. The sample includes approximately 23,000 clones, with around 80% observed a single time. The ten most abundant clones make up around 7.7% of the sample. The source was PBMCs, collected before ibrutinib treatment. These receptors originate from a human donor with chronic lymphocytic leukemia.

This chain uses TRBV4-3 with TRBJ2-5; the D is unclear. This CDR3 has 14 residues. Germline assignment: CDR1 LGHNA and CDR2 YSLEER. Trimming removed 1 base from V and 5 bases from J, with 11 bases in between. The DNA for the CDR3 is TGCGCCAGCAGCCAAGGGCCCGCGACTGAGACCCAGTACTTC. Translated, it gives CASSQGPATETQYF.

This chain connects TRBV15 to TRBJ2-7; 11 bases fit TRBD2. There are 15 residues in the CDR3. Trimming at V came to 4 bases and at J to 3 bases, leaving 5 bases not matched to a gene. The germline gives CDR1 LNHNV, CDR2 YYDKDF (reference sequence). The CDR3 region is CATSTGTSGLYEQYF. The CDR3 nucleotides read TGTGCCACCAGCACCGGGACTAGCGGACTCTACGAGCAGTACTTC.

This chain links TRBV7-2 with TRBJ2-7, with 7 bases identical to TRBD1. Trimming removed 5 bases from V and 5 bases from J; junction bases left unmatched: 9. The CDR3 consists of 14 residues. The germline gives CDR1 SGHTA, CDR2 FQGNSA. The CDR3 nucleotides read TGTGCCAGCAGCCTTACAGGGGCCGCTCACGAGCAGTACTTC. Translated: CASSLTGAAHEQYF.

This clone was detected only a few times. The gene calls are TRBV20-1 and TRBJ1-2; D unclear. The germline V and J ends were trimmed by 3 bases and 7 bases, with 9 bases remaining between them. Germline V gene data show CDR1 as DFQATT and CDR2 as SNEGSKA (reference sequence). The CDR3 is made up of 11 amino acids. Here the CDR3 DNA reads TGCAGTGCTAGGTTCCTGAGTGGCTACACCTTC. Protein product: CSARFLSGYTF.

This rearrangement joins TRBV5-1 to TRBJ2-3, with unresolved D. Trimming stripped 0 bases from V and 3 bases from J, with 2 bases between. Germline CDR1 SGHRS, CDR2 YFSETQ. CDR3 size: 12 residues. The CDR3 coding sequence is TGCGCCAGCAGCTTGGCTACAGATACGCAGTATTTT. It is translated as CASSLATDTQYF.

V and J are TRBV6-5 and TRBJ1-6, with 7 bases lining up with TRBD1. Trimming removed 6 bases from V and 10 bases from J; junction bases left unmatched: 6. CDR1 MNHEY and CDR2 SVGAGI come from the germline V gene. The CDR3 contains 13 residues. Written as DNA, the CDR3 is TGTGCCAGCAGACCCAGGGGGAAATCACCCCTCCACTTT. Protein: CASRPRGKSPLHF.

This clone has just a few counts. Here the CDR3 DNA reads TGTGCCAGCAGCTCGTTCACCTACTACTACGAGCAGTACTTC. It codes for CASSSFTYYYEQYF. V usage is TRBV5-6 and J usage is TRBJ2-7; D gene unclear. The CDR3 totals 14 residues. Trimming stripped 3 bases from V and 3 bases from J, with 13 bases between. The germline CDR1 and CDR2 sequences are SGHDT and YYEEEE.

V is TRBV27 and J is TRBJ1-5; 8 nucleotides align to TRBD1. The germline CDR1 and CDR2 sequences are MNHEY and SMNVEV (reference sequence). V trimming: 6 bases; J trimming: 0 bases; junction bases outside the gene matches: 7. The CDR3 loop spans 16 amino acids. For the CDR3, the DNA is TGTGCCAGCAGCTCTAAGACAGGGGTTAGCAATCAGCCCCAGCATTTT. Amino acid sequence: CASSSKTGVSNQPQHF.

The chain employs TRBV6-1 and TRBJ2-3, with a possible D match to TRBD2 (7 bases). Germline CDR1 and CDR2: MNHNS and SASEGT. Trimming shortened V by 8 bases and J by 0 bases, and 15 bases separated the two germline ends. The CDR3 has 15 amino acids. The CDR3 spells CASSGEGTSTDTQYF. Here the CDR3 DNA reads TGTGCCAGCTCAGGGGAGGGCACTAGCACAGATACGCAGTATTTT.

The CDR3 DNA is TGTGCCAGCAGCGCCGGACAGGGGTTTTCAGATACGCAGTATTTT. Protein product: CASSAGQGFSDTQYF. The chain employs TRBV9 and TRBJ2-3, with 9 positions matching TRBD1. V trimming: 3 bases; J trimming: 4 bases; junction bases outside the gene matches: 6. The CDR3 sequence is 15 residues long. From germline, CDR1 is SGDLS and CDR2 YYNGEE.

The CDR3 sequence: CATRGGTPRGGEQFF. Written as DNA, the CDR3 is TGTGCCACCAGAGGAGGGACCCCCCGGGGGGGTGAGCAGTTCTTC. The chain links TRBV15 to TRBJ2-1; the match to TRBD2 covers 8 bases. The CDR3 contains 15 residues. Per the germline V gene, CDR1 is LNHNV and CDR2 is YYDKDF (reference sequence). V trimming: 6 bases; J trimming: 9 bases; junction bases outside the gene matches: 13.

J is TRBJ2-1 and V is TRBV19; 10 positions match TRBD1. Germline trimming cut 4 bases from V and 9 bases from J; bases unmatched to any gene: 6. Germline CDR1 is LNHDA and CDR2 is SQIVND (reference sequence). The CDR3 runs 14 residues. CDR3 nucleotides: TGTGCCAGTAGTACTAGACAGGGGGCCGGTGAGCAGTTCTTC. Translated: CASSTRQGAGEQFF.

The chain links TRBV7-2 to TRBJ2-1; 7 nucleotides align to TRBD1. V dropped 2 bases and J dropped 4; count of bases not matched to a gene: 14. Germline V gene sequence: CDR1 SGHTA, CDR2 FQGNSA. The CDR3 loop spans 18 amino acids. Here the CDR3 DNA reads TGTGCCAGCAGCTTATCCCTGATAGGGGGACAGAGGTACAATGAGCAGTTCTTC. Translating gives CASSLSLIGGQRYNEQFF.

A single count supports this clone. The chain couples TRBV7-8 to TRBJ2-3; TRBD2 agrees at 8 bases. The ends lost 4 bases at V and 6 bases at J; junction bases unmatched: 9. The CDR3 has 15 residues. Germline CDR1 and CDR2: SGHVS and FQNEAQ. CDR3 in amino acids: CASSSSRGGLDTQYF. DNA of the CDR3: TGTGCCAGCAGCTCGTCTCGGGGGGGCCTGGATACGCAGTATTTT.

This clone occurred a few times. The chain combines TRBV7-2 with TRBJ1-4, with 8 bases aligning to TRBD1. Germline CDR1 is SGHTA and CDR2 is FQGNSA. The CDR3 extends over 15 amino acids. Losses at the gene ends were 4 bases for V and 7 bases for J; bases not matched to a gene: 8. CDR3 sequence reads: CASSSTGVFSEKLFF. The CDR3 DNA reads TGTGCCAGCAGCTCGACAGGGGTGTTTAGTGAAAAACTGTTTTTT.

This chain connects TRBV6-1 to TRBJ2-3; 7 nucleotides align to TRBD2. The CDR3 totals 15 residues. Trimming cost V 0 bases and J 7 bases; bases outside gene matches: 7. The germline V gene has CDR1 MNHNS and CDR2 SASEGT. CDR3 bases: TGTGCCAGCAGTGAAGCGGGAGGGGCCACCTATACGCAGTATTTT. Amino acid sequence: CASSEAGGATYTQYF.

The chain couples TRBV5-1 to TRBJ2-3, with D possibly TRBD1 on 6 matching bases. There are 14 residues in the CDR3. With 5 bases removed from V and 3 bases from J, the gap between germline ends came to 13 bases. Germline assignment: CDR1 SGHRS and CDR2 YFSETQ. Here the CDR3 reads CASSQGKLTDTQYF. The CDR3 nucleotides are TGCGCCAGCAGTCAGGGGAAATTGACAGATACGCAGTATTTT.

The rearrangement links TRBV7-2 to TRBJ2-5; 7 positions match TRBD2. With V trimmed by 5 bases and J by 4 bases, 10 bases remained unmatched. The V gene's germline CDR1 is SGHTA and CDR2 FQGNSA. The CDR3 length is 15 residues. CDR3 nucleotides: TGTGCCAGCAGCCCCCTCGGGCGGGAGATAGAGACCCAGTACTTC. Residues: CASSPLGREIETQYF.

The rearrangement links TRBV7-2 to TRBJ1-5; D unclear. The CDR3 covers 15 residues. In germline, CDR1 is SGHTA, CDR2 FQGNSA. V was clipped by 5 bases and J by 3 bases, with 14 bases between them. The CDR3 DNA sequence: TGTGCCAGCAGCCTCTTAGGGTTGAACAATCAGCCCCAGCATTTT. This encodes CASSLLGLNNQPQHF.

The chain employs TRBV6-1 and TRBJ2-5, with D maybe TRBD1 (5 bases). With 5 bases removed from V and 3 bases from J, the gap between germline ends came to 7 bases. Germline lookup yields CDR1 MNHNS and CDR2 SASEGT. The CDR3 is 12 residues long. The CDR3: CASSRQKETQYF. The CDR3 region has the DNA TGTGCCAGCAGTCGACAGAAAGAGACCCAGTACTTC.

V gene TRBV5-8 combines with J gene TRBJ2-7; D gene uncertain. The CDR3 covers 13 residues. The V gene's germline CDR1 is SGHTS and CDR2 YDEGEE. Deletions cut 7 bases from V and 2 bases from J, with 13 bases between. Here the CDR3 DNA reads TGTGCCAGCCCACGGGCCGCACCCTACGAGCAGTACTTC. This gives the protein CASPRAAPYEQYF.

By share of the sample, this clone is medium-sized. The chain uses TRBV27 and TRBJ2-7; a weak D match, TRBD1 (6 bases). V dropped 8 bases and J dropped 0 bases, with 14 bases sitting between them. Per germline, CDR1 MNHEY and CDR2 SMNVEV (reference sequence). The CDR3 runs 14 residues. The CDR3, as DNA: TGTGCCAGCGGCGGACAGACGAGCTCCTACGAGCAGTACTTC. Residues: CASGGQTSSYEQYF.

This clone appeared a single time. This chain uses TRBV15 with TRBJ2-5; 7 bases fit TRBD2. This CDR3 comprises 15 residues. Trimming took 2 bases from V and 5 from J; bases not matched to a gene: 8. The germline V gene encodes CDR1 LNHNV and CDR2 YYDKDF (reference sequence). The CDR3 sequence is CATSRLAGVGETQYF. The CDR3 bases are TGTGCCACCAGCAGATTGGCGGGAGTAGGGGAGACCCAGTACTTC.

V and J are TRBV7-2 and TRBJ1-4; 8 nucleotides line up with TRBD1. Per the germline V gene, CDR1 is SGHTA and CDR2 is FQGNSA. Unmatched junction bases numbered 1, after V lost 1 base and J lost 6 bases. This CDR3 is 14 amino acids long. The CDR3 loop reads CASSLGRGHEKLFF. CDR3 nucleotide sequence: TGTGCCAGCAGCTTAGGCAGGGGGCATGAAAAACTGTTTTTT.

CDR3 coding DNA: TGCAGCGTTGATTATCCCTCAACTGAGCAGTTCTTC. Protein sequence: CSVDYPSTEQFF. The chain uses TRBV29-1 and TRBJ2-1; no definite D call. This CDR3 comprises 12 residues. CDR1 SQVTM and CDR2 ANQGSEA come from the germline V gene. The germline V and J ends were trimmed by 3 bases and 9 bases, with 12 bases remaining between them.

The chain links TRBV18 to TRBJ2-1; 8 bases are a match to TRBD1. The V segment lost 0 bases and the J segment 8 bases; nucleotides outside the gene matches: 9. CDR1 and CDR2 (germline): KGHSH, LQKENI. The length of the CDR3 is 16 residues. In DNA form, the CDR3 reads TGTGCCAGCTCACCACCATCCGCAGGGGGCAAGGATGAGCAGTTCTTC. Its translation is CASSPPSAGGKDEQFF.

The table lists this clone with a few counts. The chain is built from TRBV7-8 and TRBJ1-5; D ambiguous. Per the germline V gene, CDR1 is SGHVS and CDR2 is FQNEAQ. V was cut by 5 bases and J by 6 bases, with 17 bases left in between. This CDR3 spans 15 amino acids. CDR3 sequence reads: CASSPRRGEGQPQHF. The CDR3 DNA sequence: TGTGCCAGCAGCCCCCGACGCGGTGAGGGTCAGCCCCAGCATTTT.